One sample yielded the 14 T cell receptor beta chains listed below, sequenced in a study of T cells in Graves' hyperthyroidism and ophthalmopathy. TCR beta CDR3 region amplification was performed from RNA transcripts. HTBI primers were the set used in a first-round RT-PCR of the TCR CDR3. TCRdb reanalysed the multiplex PCR reads using MiXCR and keeps one entry per CDR3 protein. The sample has fewer than 450,000 distinct CDR3 sequences, 17% seen once. Sequencing was done on a sample of blood. The receptors stem from a woman aged 25-40 years with Graves' hyperthyroidism that later progressed to Graves' ophthalmopathy.

The chain couples TRBV12-3 or TRBV12-4 to TRBJ2-7; D not certain. Trimming stripped 2 bases from V and 3 bases from J, with 8 bases between. The CDR3 is 13 residues long. The CDR3 spells CASSLQANYEQYF. DNA of the CDR3: TGTGCCAGCAGTTTACAGGCCAACTACGAGCAGTACTTC.

This clonotype was seen many times. This rearrangement joins TRBV7-6 to TRBJ2-1; 7 nucleotides agree with TRBD2. Per the germline V gene, CDR1 is SGHVS and CDR2 is FNYEAQ. The V gene end was trimmed by 2 bases and the J gene end by 5 bases; junction bases not matched to a gene: 3. This CDR3 contains 14 residues. The CDR3 nucleotides read TGTGCCAGCAGCTTAATGGGGAGGGACAATGAGCAGTTCTTC. The encoded protein is CASSLMGRDNEQFF.

This clonotype came up many times. The chain recombines TRBV18 with TRBJ2-7; 11 bases agree with TRBD1. The CDR3 sequence is 15 residues long. CDR1 KGHSH and CDR2 LQKENI come from the germline V gene. V dropped 3 bases and J dropped 0; count of bases not matched to a gene: 1. CDR3 coding DNA: TGTGCCAGCTCACCGGGACAGGGGGACTCCTACGAGCAGTACTTC. It codes for CASSPGQGDSYEQYF. The full variable domain, completed using reference TRBV18 and TRBJ2-7, is NAGVMQNPRHLVRRRGQEARLRCSPMKGHSHVYWYRQLPEEGLKFMVYLQKENIIDESGMPKERFSAEFPKEGPSILRIQQVVRGDSAAYFCASSPGQGDSYEQYFGPGTRLTVT.

Ten or more counts support this clonotype. The rearrangement uses TRBV20-1 and TRBJ2-5, with no clear D. The V gene lost 4 bases and the J gene lost 2 bases, with 8 bases spanning the gap. The germline CDR1 and CDR2 sequences are DFQATT and SNEGSKA (reference sequence). The CDR3 totals 12 residues. CDR3 sequence reads: CSAKVGQETQYF. DNA for the CDR3: TGCAGTGCTAAAGTGGGGCAAGAGACCCAGTACTTC.

The V and J genes are TRBV27 and TRBJ1-2; the D is unclear. CDR3 length equals 13 residues. The V and J ends lost 6 bases and 4 bases respectively, with 12 bases between them. Germline CDR1 reads MNHEY; CDR2 reads SMNVEV (reference sequence). CDR3 residues: CASSQSASYGYTF. CDR3 sequence (DNA): TGTGCCAGCAGCCAGTCCGCTTCCTATGGCTACACCTTC.

The chain has TRBV2 and TRBJ1-1; D unclear. The CDR3 runs 15 residues. V was pared by 7 bases and J by 1 base, with 16 bases between. Germline lookup yields CDR1 SNHLY and CDR2 FYNNEI. The CDR3 coding sequence is TGTGCCAGCAAATCGCTCGTAAGCCAGAACACTGAAGCTTTCTTT. It is translated as CASKSLVSQNTEAFF.

The chain has TRBV28 and TRBJ2-3; 9 nucleotides agree with TRBD1. Trimming at V came to 2 bases and at J to 5 bases, leaving 2 bases not matched to a gene. The germline V gene encodes CDR1 MDHEN and CDR2 SYDVKM. The length of the CDR3 is 14 residues. DNA for the CDR3: TGTGCCAGCAGTTTAGAGACAGGGGGAGATACGCAGTATTTT. Translation gives CASSLETGGDTQYF. Using reference TRBV28 and TRBJ2-3 for the parts outside the CDR3, the full variable domain is DVKVTQSSRYLVKRTGEKVFLECVQDMDHENMFWYRQDPGLGLRLIYFSYDVKMKEKGDIPEGYSVSREKKERFSLILESASTNQTSMYLCASSLETGGDTQYFGPGTRLTVL.

On this clonotype: This clone may be a read error of a much larger clone one base away. The chain employs TRBV2 and TRBJ1-1; no clear D gene. Germline CDR1 is SNHLY and CDR2 is FYNNEI. V was shortened by 4 bases and J by 1 base, with 13 bases between the two germline ends. This CDR3 has 15 amino acids. CDR3 region: CASSGLGQPNTEAFF. DNA for the CDR3: TGTGCCAGCAGTGGGCTGGGCCAGCCGAACACTGAAGCTTTCTTT. Together with reference TRBV2 and TRBJ1-1, the CDR3 gives the full variable domain: EPEVTQTPSHQVTQMGQEVILRCVPISNHLYFYWYRQILGQKVEFLVSFYNNEISEKSEIFDDQFSVERPDGSNFTLKIRSTKLEDSAMYFCASSGLGQPNTEAFFGQGTRLTVV.

This clonotype was counted a few times. This chain uses TRBV5-1 with TRBJ2-3; 9 bases agree with TRBD2. Losses at the gene ends were 4 bases for V and 4 bases for J; bases not matched to a gene: 19. The CDR3 contains 19 residues. Germline assignment: CDR1 SGHRS and CDR2 YFSETQ. The CDR3 DNA reads TGCGCCAGCAGCCTTGGGATTTTTGGCGGGAGGGCCAAGGCAGATACGCAGTATTTT. Residues: CASSLGIFGGRAKADTQYF. The full variable domain, its missing parts supplied by reference TRBV5-1 and TRBJ2-3, is KAGVTQTPRYLIKTRGQQVTLSCSPISGHRSVSWYQQTPGQGLQFLFEYFSETQRNKGNFPGRFSGRQFSNSRSEMNVSTLELGDSALYLCASSLGIFGGRAKADTQYFGPGTRLTVL.

This clonotype was picked up many times. The chain has TRBV27 and TRBJ2-7, with unresolved D. V lost 6 bases and J 4 bases, leaving 7 bases between the germline ends. The CDR3 is 11 amino acids. Germline-derived CDR1 and CDR2 are MNHEY and SMNVEV (reference sequence). The CDR3 reads CASRFYYEQYF. CDR3 sequence (DNA): TGTGCCAGCAGGTTCTATTACGAGCAGTACTTC.

This clonotype has ten or more counts. This chain links TRBV30 with TRBJ1-1; 7 bases are shared with TRBD1. Germline V gene data show CDR1 as GTSNPN and CDR2 as SVGIG (reference sequence). This CDR3 contains 16 residues. After removal of 2 bases from V and 5 bases from J, the junction contained 14 bases not matched to a gene. The CDR3 reads CAWSSKKGAGGTEAFF. CDR3 bases: TGTGCCTGGAGTTCTAAAAAAGGGGCAGGGGGGACTGAAGCTTTCTTT.

This clonotype was recorded a few times. The chain employs TRBV4-1 and TRBJ2-3; TRBD2 might be the D (6 bases). CDR1 is MGHRA and CDR2 is YSYEKL in the germline V gene. This CDR3 region has 13 residues. V lost 5 bases and J lost 14, with 20 bases in between. In nucleotides, the CDR3 is TGCGCCAGCAGCACTACATCTAGCGTTGCTCCGTATTTT. Amino acids: CASSTTSSVAPYF.

This clonotype was counted only a few times. V gene TRBV28 combines with J gene TRBJ1-4; D call uncertain. V was pared by 3 bases and J by 7 bases, with 12 bases between. Germline-derived CDR1 and CDR2 are MDHEN and SYDVKM. The length of the CDR3 is 14 residues. The CDR3 is CASSFFGFREKLFF. Written as DNA, the CDR3 is TGTGCCAGCAGTTTCTTCGGGTTTCGTGAAAAACTGTTTTTT.

This clonotype showed up many times. The chain has TRBV18 and TRBJ2-5; D call uncertain. The CDR3 covers 13 residues. Deletions cut 1 base from V and 2 bases from J, with 5 bases between. The germline CDR1 and CDR2 sequences are KGHSH and LQKENI. The CDR3 here is CASSPQIQETQYF. In nucleotides, the CDR3 is TGTGCCAGCTCACCACAGATACAAGAGACCCAGTACTTC.